The 2 T cell receptor beta chains reported below all come from one sample, sequenced in a study of T cell responses to AZD1222 COVID-19 vaccine. The protocol was immunoSEQ multiplex PCR, while the TCRdb copy is restricted to in-frame clones and leaves out a portion. The table lists about 150,000 clones, about 93% of them singletons, with 5% in the top ten. The material was peripheral blood, obtained on day 0 of AZD1222 vaccination. These receptors were collected from an adult in good health.

V gene TRBV19 combines with J gene TRBJ1-5; no clear D gene. The germline gives CDR1 LNHDA, CDR2 SQIVND (reference sequence). The CDR3 runs to 14 residues. V was trimmed by 6 bases and J by 2 bases, leaving 11 bases between them. The CDR3 sequence is CASRGNRGNQPQHF. The CDR3 DNA reads TGTGCCAGTAGGGGGAATAGGGGCAATCAGCCCCAGCATTTT.

The chain carries TRBV18 and TRBJ1-6; 7 nucleotides match TRBD1. The ends lost 1 base at V and 5 bases at J; junction bases unmatched: 2. Germline V gene sequence: CDR1 KGHSH, CDR2 LQKENI. CDR3 length equals 15 residues. CDR3 protein: CASSPQGTDNSPLHF. Here the CDR3 DNA reads TGTGCCAGCTCACCACAAGGGACAGATAATTCACCCCTCCACTTT. The whole variable domain, remainder taken from reference TRBV18 and TRBJ1-6, is NAGVMQNPRHLVRRRGQEARLRCSPMKGHSHVYWYRQLPEEGLKFMVYLQKENIIDESGMPKERFSAEFPKEGPSILRIQQVVRGDSAAYFCASSPQGTDNSPLHFGNGTRLTVT.